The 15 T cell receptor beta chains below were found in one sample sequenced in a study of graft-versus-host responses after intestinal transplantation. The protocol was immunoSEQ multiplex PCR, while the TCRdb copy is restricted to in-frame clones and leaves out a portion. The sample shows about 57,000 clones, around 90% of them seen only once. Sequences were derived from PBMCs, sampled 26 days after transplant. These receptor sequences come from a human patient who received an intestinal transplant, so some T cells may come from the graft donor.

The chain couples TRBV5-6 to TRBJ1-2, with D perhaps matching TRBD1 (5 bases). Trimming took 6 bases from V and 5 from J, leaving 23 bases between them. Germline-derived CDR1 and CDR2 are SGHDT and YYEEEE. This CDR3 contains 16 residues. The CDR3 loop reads CASTSPTGGRGYGYTF. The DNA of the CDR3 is TGTGCCAGCACCTCGCCAACGGGGGGTCGGGGTTATGGCTACACCTTC.

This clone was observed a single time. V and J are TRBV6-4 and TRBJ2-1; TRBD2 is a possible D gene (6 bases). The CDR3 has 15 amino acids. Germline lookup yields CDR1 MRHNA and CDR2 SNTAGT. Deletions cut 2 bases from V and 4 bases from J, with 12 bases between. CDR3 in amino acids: CASSDHPGLYNEQFF. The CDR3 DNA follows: TGTGCCAGCAGTGACCATCCGGGACTGTACAATGAGCAGTTCTTC.

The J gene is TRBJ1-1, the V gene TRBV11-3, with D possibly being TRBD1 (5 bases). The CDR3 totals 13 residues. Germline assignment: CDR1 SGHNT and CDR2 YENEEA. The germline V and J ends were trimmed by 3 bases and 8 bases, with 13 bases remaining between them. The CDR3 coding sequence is TGTGCCAGCAGCTTTAGGATGGGGGGAGAAGCTTTCTTT. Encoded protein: CASSFRMGGEAFF.

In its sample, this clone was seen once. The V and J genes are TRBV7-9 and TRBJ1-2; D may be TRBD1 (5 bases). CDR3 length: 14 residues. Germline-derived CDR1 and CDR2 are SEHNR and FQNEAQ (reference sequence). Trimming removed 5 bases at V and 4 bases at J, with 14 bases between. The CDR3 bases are TGTGCCAGCAGCCAAGACGGGGACTCCTATGGCTACACCTTC. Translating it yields CASSQDGDSYGYTF.

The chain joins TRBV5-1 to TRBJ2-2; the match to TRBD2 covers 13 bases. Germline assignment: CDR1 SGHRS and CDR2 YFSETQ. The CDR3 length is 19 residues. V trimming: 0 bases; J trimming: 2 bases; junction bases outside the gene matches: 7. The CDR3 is CASSLAPTSGRPNTGELFF. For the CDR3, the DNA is TGCGCCAGCAGCTTGGCTCCGACTAGCGGGAGGCCTAACACCGGGGAGCTGTTTTTT.

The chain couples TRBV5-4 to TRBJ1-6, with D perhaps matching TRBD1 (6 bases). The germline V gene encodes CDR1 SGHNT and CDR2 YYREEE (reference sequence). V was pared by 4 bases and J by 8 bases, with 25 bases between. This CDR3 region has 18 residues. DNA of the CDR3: TGTGCCAGCAGCGAAGACAGGACCCGGACGGGGTTCCATTCACCCCTCCACTTT. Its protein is CASSEDRTRTGFHSPLHF.

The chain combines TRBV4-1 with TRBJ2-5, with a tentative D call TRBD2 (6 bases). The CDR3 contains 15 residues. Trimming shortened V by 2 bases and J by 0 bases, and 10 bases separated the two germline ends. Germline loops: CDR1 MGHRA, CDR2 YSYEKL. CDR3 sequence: CASSQLGGNQETQYF. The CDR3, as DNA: TGCGCCAGCAGCCAATTGGGAGGCAACCAAGAGACCCAGTACTTC.

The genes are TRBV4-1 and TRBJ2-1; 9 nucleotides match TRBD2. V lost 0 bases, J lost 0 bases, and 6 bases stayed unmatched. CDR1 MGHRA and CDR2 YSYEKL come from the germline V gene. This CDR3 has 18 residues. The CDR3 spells CASSQESGSGGSYNEQFF. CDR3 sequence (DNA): TGCGCCAGCAGCCAAGAATCCGGTAGCGGGGGCTCCTACAATGAGCAGTTCTTC.

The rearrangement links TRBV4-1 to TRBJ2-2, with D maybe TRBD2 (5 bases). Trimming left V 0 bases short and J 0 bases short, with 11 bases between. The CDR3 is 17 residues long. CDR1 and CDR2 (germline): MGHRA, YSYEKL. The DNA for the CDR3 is TGCGCCAGCAGCCAAGATATGGACTCCGCGAACACCGGGGAGCTGTTTTTT. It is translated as CASSQDMDSANTGELFF.

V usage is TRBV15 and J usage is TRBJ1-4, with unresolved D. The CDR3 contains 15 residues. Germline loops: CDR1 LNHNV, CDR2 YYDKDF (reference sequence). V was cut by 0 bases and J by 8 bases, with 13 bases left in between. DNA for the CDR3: TGTGCCACCAGCAGAGATCTCCGCCCGGGGGAAAAACTGTTTTTT. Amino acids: CATSRDLRPGEKLFF.

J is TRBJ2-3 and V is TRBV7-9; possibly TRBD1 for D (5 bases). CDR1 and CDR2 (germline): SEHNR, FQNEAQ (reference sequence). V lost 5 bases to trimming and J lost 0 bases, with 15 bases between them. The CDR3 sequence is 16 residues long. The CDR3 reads CASSTRQRTSTDTQYF. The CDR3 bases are TGTGCCAGCAGCACCCGACAGAGGACCAGCACAGATACGCAGTATTTT.

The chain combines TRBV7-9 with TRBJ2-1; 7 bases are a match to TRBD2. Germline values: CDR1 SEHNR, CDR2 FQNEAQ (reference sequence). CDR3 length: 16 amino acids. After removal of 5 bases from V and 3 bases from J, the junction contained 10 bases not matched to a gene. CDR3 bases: TGTGCCAGCAGCCTGGTGGGGCTAGCGGACTACAATGAGCAGTTCTTC. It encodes CASSLVGLADYNEQFF.

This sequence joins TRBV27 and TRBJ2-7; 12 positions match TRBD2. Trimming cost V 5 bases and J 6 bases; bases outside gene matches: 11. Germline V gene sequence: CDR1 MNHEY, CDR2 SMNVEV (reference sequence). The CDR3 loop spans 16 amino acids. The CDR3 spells CASSAVLAGGLGEQYF. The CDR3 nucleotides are TGTGCCAGCAGTGCCGTACTAGCGGGAGGCCTCGGCGAGCAGTACTTC.

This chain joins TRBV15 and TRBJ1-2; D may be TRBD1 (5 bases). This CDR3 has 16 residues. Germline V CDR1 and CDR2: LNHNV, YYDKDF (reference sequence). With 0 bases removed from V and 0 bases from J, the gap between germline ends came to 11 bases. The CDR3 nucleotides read TGTGCCACCAGCAGAGATTACAGACAGACTAACTATGGCTACACCTTC. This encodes CATSRDYRQTNYGYTF.

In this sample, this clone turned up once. DNA for the CDR3: TGTGCCAGCAGTGCCTCAGGTTCGAACACCGGGGAGCTGTTTTTT. It encodes CASSASGSNTGELFF. This sequence joins TRBV2 and TRBJ2-2, with D hard to call. The CDR3 sequence is 15 residues long. Germline CDR1 is SNHLY and CDR2 is FYNNEI. Trimming shortened V by 4 bases and J by 0 bases, and 9 bases separated the two germline ends.